The sequence of this T cell receptor beta chain was determined in a study of technical replicates of blood from a few donors. TCRdb's copy holds only in-frame clones and misses some; the assay was immunoSEQ multiplex PCR. The data show about 66,000 clones, with 70% to 90% seen just once and 4% to 5% held by the top ten. Looked up from germline, CDR1 is LNHNV and CDR2 is YYDKDF (reference sequence). The V end lost 1 base, the J end lost 9 bases, and 16 bases lay between the germline ends. CDR3 length: 15 residues. The sequence came from a human donor in good health. Some clones in this sample may be carry-over from other donors' samples. This chain connects TRBV15 to TRBJ2-1, with D unresolved. Material for sequencing was PBMCs. CDR3: CATSRAVPQISEQFF. CDR3 DNA: TGTGCCACCAGCAGAGCGGTCCCACAGATCAGTGAGCAGTTCTTC.